This section outlines one T cell receptor (beta chain) sequence together with its context. What this receptor recognizes is not known. The input lacks base qualities; no much larger clone sits a single base away. Starting from approximately 460 ng total RNA, TCRbeta-specific cDNA was produced by reverse transcription with a constant-region primer and ProtoScript II reverse transcriptase. Three nested multiplex PCR rounds, following a slightly modified ARM-PCR procedure, were used to build the TCRbeta libraries. Multiplex TRBV1-TRBV30 forward primers and a Cbeta reverse primer were used in the first two PCR rounds, each of which was run for around 10 cycles. Sample barcodes and Illumina adapters were added in a final 25-cycle PCR using Deep VentR polymerase. Before sequencing, amplicons of 200-500 bp were gel-purified using a QIAquick gel extraction kit. An Illumina HiSeq 2500 was used to sequence the TCRbeta amplicons with 250-bp paired-end reads. The authors' pipeline ran thus. Reads were quality-trimmed with Trimmomatic v0.33, and paired reads were merged with FLASH v1.2.11 to recover full CDR3 sequences. V, D and J germline segments were assigned to the rearranged TCRbeta sequences by MiGEC v1.2.1b. Clonotype statistics and Shannon-Wiener diversity indices were computed with VDJtools v1.0.0. Except for diversity analysis, only the 250 most abundant clonotypes of each sample were used in subsequent analyses to reduce sampling bias. TCRdb reanalyzed the raw reads on its own, using fastp at Q25 for trimming and MiXCR for clone calling, and kept in-frame beta chains. Each entry is one CDR3 protein sequence, shown with its most common DNA and genes. These V and J calls are TCRdb output, not the study's own analysis. Here the sample has tens of thousands of distinct CDR3 sequences; around three quarters occur a single time. The top ten clones comprise 25% of the sample.

The CDR3, cysteine through phenylalanine, is 15 amino acids long. Only the CDR3 DNA stays, 45 bases, in frame from base 1. V is trimmed back by 6 bases and J by 16 bases, and the junction contains 17 bases that no gene match accounts for. As encoded in the germline V gene, CDR1 is MGHRA while CDR2 is YSYEKL. Total RNA and DNA were co-extracted from about 20-30 mg of bulk tissue with the AllPrep DNA/RNA mini kit, without cell sorting. Between late 2015 and early 2016, about 5 patients in China with histopathologically diagnosed primary liver carcinoma had their tumors surgically resected. At the time of sampling, the patients were treatment-naive and had chronic HBV infection. Five spatially separated regions were sampled per tumor: superior, inferior, left-lateral and right-lateral poles, plus the tumor centre. According to histology, viable tumor cells made up more than 90% of every tumor sample. Fresh tumor and adjacent tissue pieces were bisected, with one half stored in RNAlater at -80 degrees C and the other half sent for histology.

These data come from a study of tumor-infiltrating lymphocytes in primary liver carcinoma (TCRdb year 2017). Looking at the study overall: The five patients, three men and two women aged 30 to 69 years, had hepatocellular carcinoma (four) or combined HCC and intrahepatic cholangiocarcinoma (one). Tumors of the five patients were stage T1-T3 N0M0 with maximum diameters of roughly 4 to 11 cm. Samples yielded roughly 3.5 to 8 million productive TCRbeta reads; read depth did not differ significantly between tissue types. TCRbeta repertoire sequencing, expression microarrays and whole-exome sequencing were combined in the study across five regions of each liver tumor, with adjacent normal tissue and blood also included. TCRbeta repertoire sequencing covered 35 or so specimens from 5 patients: about 25 tumor regions, 5 adjacent noncancerous liver tissues and 5 peripheral blood samples. To link TCRbeta repertoire diversity to the local molecular phenotype, the approximately 23 tumor region samples were profiled with Agilent mRNA microarrays. High reproducibility was observed for the technical replicate repertoires, with mean shared-clone rates around 0.9 and correlation coefficients above 0.95. Study-level results and caveats: Repertoire overlap was higher between tumor regions (mean roughly 35%) than tumor-adjacent (17%) or tumor-blood (about 14%) pairs, consistent with antigen-driven expansion. Because only the TCR beta chain was sequenced and unpaired alpha chains were not captured, true repertoire diversity is likely underestimated. Since the samples were bulk and unsorted, there was no way to compare CD4+ and CD8+ T cell repertoires. Only about 8-24% of top clones were present in all five regions of a tumor, suggesting spatial heterogeneity of tumor-infiltrating T cells. Compared with blood, tumors had a significantly larger share of the repertoire taken up by the top 250 clones (p = 0.039). With just a handful of patients in the study, the authors point out that the findings should be validated in a larger study.

The receptor was derived from a man aged 35-49 years with primary liver carcinoma and hepatitis B virus infection. In this chain, TRBV4-1 is recombined with TRBJ2-2; 10 junctional bases match TRBD2. Sequenced sample: liver tumor tissue from sampling region 2. The sample's cell subset or site label is to be understood as: tumor region T2, inferior pole. The DNA reads TGCGCCAGCAGTCTAGCGGGAGATGTCACTGGGGGGCCGTTTTTT. Translated, this gives CASSLAGDVTGGPFF.